A single sample gave rise to the 21 T cell receptor beta chains below, sequenced in a study of shared clonotypes between healthy human individuals. Sequencing used immunoSEQ multiplex PCR; TCRdb keeps in-frame clones, though not all of them. The sample lists approximately 350,000 clones, around 74% occurring once. Sequenced: memory CD4+ T cells sorted from blood. As to subset: CD45RA-negative fraction. These receptors originate from a man younger than 45 in good health.

The rearrangement links TRBV9 to TRBJ2-2; D remains ambiguous. CDR1 and CDR2 from the germline V gene are SGDLS and YYNGEE. CDR3 length: 15 amino acids. V lost 4 bases, J lost 5 bases, and 15 bases lay in between. CDR3: CASSQHRVQTGELFF. The DNA for the CDR3 is TGTGCCAGCAGCCAACATAGGGTTCAGACCGGGGAGCTGTTTTTT.

The gene calls are TRBV11-2 and TRBJ1-3, with TRBD1 identical over 7 bases. This CDR3 has 15 residues. CDR1 SGHAT and CDR2 FQNNGV come from the germline V gene. The ends lost 6 bases at V and 0 bases at J; junction bases unmatched: 5. For the CDR3, the DNA is TGTGCCAGCAGGGAGACAGGGCGCTCTGGAAACACCATATATTTT. This encodes CASRETGRSGNTIYF.

DNA of the CDR3: TGTGCCAGCAGCTCCCTACTAGCGGTTAACACCGGGGAGCTGTTTTTT. It codes for CASSSLLAVNTGELFF. The chain uses TRBV7-7 and TRBJ2-2; 8 bases agree with TRBD2. CDR1 is SSHAT, CDR2 FNYEAQ, per germline (reference sequence). This CDR3 is built from 16 residues. The V gene end was trimmed by 4 bases and the J gene end by 2 bases; junction bases not matched to a gene: 6.

V and J are TRBV10-1 and TRBJ2-5, with D possibly being TRBD1 (5 bases). CDR1 and CDR2 (germline): WNHNN, SYGVQD (reference sequence). CDR3 length: 12 residues. Deletions cut 3 bases from V and 7 bases from J, with 9 bases between. As DNA, the CDR3 is TGCGCCAGCAGTGACAGGGAAACGACCCAGTACTTC. It encodes CASSDRETTQYF.

V gene TRBV29-1 combines with J gene TRBJ2-7; D unresolved. This CDR3 contains 14 residues. The germline V and J ends were trimmed by 6 bases and 0 bases, with 15 bases remaining between them. Germline CDR1 reads SQVTM; CDR2 reads ANQGSEA. CDR3 loop: CSVSLATGSYEQYF. CDR3 nucleotide sequence: TGCAGCGTCTCCTTGGCAACGGGCTCCTACGAGCAGTACTTC.

The count of this clone is one. The same CDR3 also results from other DNA sequences found in this sample. This rearrangement joins TRBV11-3 to TRBJ2-1; no clear D gene. Germline values: CDR1 SGHNT, CDR2 YENEEA. V shed 0 bases and J shed 7 bases, with 4 bases lying between them. CDR3 length: 12 residues. The CDR3 protein is CASSLDSNEQFF. CDR3 bases: TGTGCCAGCAGCTTAGACTCAAATGAGCAGTTCTTC.

This chain links TRBV6-1 with TRBJ1-5; D unresolved. Germline V gene lookup returns CDR1 MNHNS and CDR2 SASEGT. Trimming shortened V by 2 bases and J by 3 bases, and 11 bases separated the two germline ends. This CDR3 contains 15 residues. CDR3: CASSENPIPNQPQHF. CDR3 DNA: TGTGCCAGCAGTGAAAACCCGATCCCCAATCAGCCCCAGCATTTT.

The V and J genes are TRBV10-3 and TRBJ1-5, with D unclear. This CDR3 comprises 14 residues. V gave up 0 bases and J gave up 2 bases, with 5 bases separating them. Germline CDR1 reads ENHRY; CDR2 reads SYGVKD. CDR3 loop: CAISESGGNQPQHF. CDR3 nucleotides: TGTGCCATCAGTGAGTCCGGGGGCAATCAGCCCCAGCATTTT.

This chain joins TRBV28 and TRBJ2-3; 7 positions match TRBD2. V dropped 2 bases and J dropped 7; count of bases not matched to a gene: 9. The CDR3 is made up of 15 amino acids. Per the germline V gene, CDR1 is MDHEN and CDR2 is SYDVKM. Here the CDR3 reads CASSLRTAGVNTQYF. The CDR3 nucleotides read TGTGCCAGCAGTTTAAGGACCGCGGGGGTTAATACGCAGTATTTT. Using reference TRBV28 and TRBJ2-3 for the parts outside the CDR3, the full variable domain is DVKVTQSSRYLVKRTGEKVFLECVQDMDHENMFWYRQDPGLGLRLIYFSYDVKMKEKGDIPEGYSVSREKKERFSLILESASTNQTSMYLCASSLRTAGVNTQYFGPGTRLTVL.

The V gene is TRBV11-2, the J gene TRBJ1-2; D might be TRBD1 (5 bases). The germline V and J ends were trimmed by 5 bases and 8 bases, with 21 bases remaining between them. CDR1 and CDR2 from the germline V gene are SGHAT and FQNNGV. This CDR3 is 15 amino acids long. The CDR3 DNA follows: TGTGCCAGCAGCCAAGGGGTTCTCTCAGGCGAGGGCTACACCTTC. Translation gives CASSQGVLSGEGYTF.

The chain recombines TRBV9 with TRBJ2-2; D gene ambiguous. Deletions cut 0 bases from V and 6 bases from J, with 6 bases between. In germline, CDR1 is SGDLS, CDR2 YYNGEE. CDR3 length: 13 amino acids. CDR3 residues: CASSVDPAGELFF. The CDR3, as DNA: TGTGCCAGCAGCGTAGACCCGGCCGGGGAGCTGTTTTTT.

Turning to this clone: At one of its ends the junction is not consistent with the germline gene, which may arise from a read error. This chain connects TRBV5-1 to TRBJ1-1, with 9 bases lining up with TRBD1. Germline V gene data show CDR1 as SGHRS and CDR2 as YFSETQ. CDR3 length equals 18 residues. CDR3 bases: TGCGCCAGCAGCACCGCAGGGACAGGGTGGAGGATGAATACTGAAGCTTTCTTT. Its protein is CASSTAGTGWRMNTEAFF.

As DNA, the CDR3 is TGTGCCATCAGTGATAAGCGGGAGGCGAACACCGGGGAGCTGTTTTTT. This codes for CAISDKREANTGELFF. The V gene is TRBV10-3, the J gene TRBJ2-2; 9 nucleotides align to TRBD2. V lost 3 bases and J lost 0; bases outside the gene matches: 2. This CDR3 spans 16 amino acids. CDR1 ENHRY and CDR2 SYGVKD come from the germline V gene.

As concerns this clone: Other DNA sequences within the sample encode an identical CDR3. CDR3 nucleotides: TGCGCCAGCAGTGAGGAAGGGGAGACCCAGTACTTC. It codes for CASSEEGETQYF. V is TRBV10-1 and J is TRBJ2-5; D is uncertain. Trimming stripped 2 bases from V and 5 bases from J, with 6 bases between. Germline-derived CDR1 and CDR2 are WNHNN and SYGVQD (reference sequence). This CDR3 region has 12 residues.

This clone was seen once. DNA for the CDR3: TGCGCCAGCAGCTTGGGAGGGACTAGCGGGAGAAATGAGCAGTTCTTC. This sequence encodes CASSLGGTSGRNEQFF. The chain has TRBV5-1 and TRBJ2-1; TRBD2 agrees at 14 bases. V gave up 0 bases and J gave up 7 bases; unmatched junction bases: 3. Germline V gene sequence: CDR1 SGHRS, CDR2 YFSETQ. The CDR3 sequence is 16 residues long.

The CDR3: CASRDSPRNTIYF. DNA for the CDR3: TGCGCCAGCAGGGACAGTCCGAGAAACACCATATATTTT. This sequence joins TRBV5-1 and TRBJ1-3, with D perhaps TRBD1 (6 bases). The germline V gene encodes CDR1 SGHRS and CDR2 YFSETQ. The CDR3 has 13 amino acids. Trimming pared 5 bases from V and 5 bases from J, leaving 11 bases between.

The chain combines TRBV5-4 with TRBJ2-1, with D perhaps given as TRBD1 or TRBD2 (7 bases each). The CDR3 covers 16 residues. V lost 7 bases and J lost 5, with 22 bases in between. Germline V gives CDR1 SGHNT, CDR2 YYREEE (reference sequence). CDR3 residues: CASGQEGRGGHNEQFF. The CDR3 DNA is TGTGCCAGCGGCCAAGAGGGCAGGGGGGGTCACAATGAGCAGTTCTTC. Full variable domain (rest looked up from reference TRBV5-4 and TRBJ2-1): ETGVTQSPTHLIKTRGQQVTLRCSSQSGHNTVSWYQQALGQGPQFIFQYYREEENGRGNFPPRFSGLQFPNYSSELNVNALELDDSALYLCASGQEGRGGHNEQFFGPGTRLTVL.

V and J are TRBV11-2 and TRBJ2-1; D is unclear. The CDR3 is made up of 15 amino acids. V was cut by 5 bases and J by 0 bases, with 11 bases left in between. Germline V gives CDR1 SGHAT, CDR2 FQNNGV. The CDR3 loop is CASSPFIGSYNEQFF. As DNA, the CDR3 is TGTGCCAGCAGCCCGTTTATAGGCTCCTACAATGAGCAGTTCTTC.

The V gene is TRBV18, the J gene TRBJ2-2; tentative D call: TRBD1 (5 bases). Between the trimmed V and J ends, which lost 2 bases and 4 bases, there was a span of 14 bases. This CDR3 is 16 amino acids long. Germline-derived CDR1 and CDR2 are KGHSH and LQKENI. In nucleotides, the CDR3 is TGTGCCAGCTCACCAGGCGGCAGGGCGGCCACCGGGGAGCTGTTTTTT. The encoded protein is CASSPGGRAATGELFF.

The J gene is TRBJ2-7, the V gene TRBV19, with D unresolved. The CDR3 length is 13 residues. V lost 3 bases and J lost 5, with 11 bases in between. The germline gives CDR1 LNHDA, CDR2 SQIVND (reference sequence). The CDR3 coding sequence is TGTGCCAGTAGTATCCCCCCTGATAACGAGCAGTACTTC. The encoded protein is CASSIPPDNEQYF.

V usage is TRBV28 and J usage is TRBJ2-7; the match to TRBD1 covers 9 bases. The J segment lost 6 bases and the V segment lost 5 bases, leaving 14 bases of the junction unmatched. Germline lookup yields CDR1 MDHEN and CDR2 SYDVKM. CDR3 length equals 16 residues. CDR3 protein: CASSGVFRDRVGEQYF. The CDR3, as DNA: TGTGCCAGCAGTGGAGTATTCCGGGACAGGGTGGGCGAGCAGTACTTC.